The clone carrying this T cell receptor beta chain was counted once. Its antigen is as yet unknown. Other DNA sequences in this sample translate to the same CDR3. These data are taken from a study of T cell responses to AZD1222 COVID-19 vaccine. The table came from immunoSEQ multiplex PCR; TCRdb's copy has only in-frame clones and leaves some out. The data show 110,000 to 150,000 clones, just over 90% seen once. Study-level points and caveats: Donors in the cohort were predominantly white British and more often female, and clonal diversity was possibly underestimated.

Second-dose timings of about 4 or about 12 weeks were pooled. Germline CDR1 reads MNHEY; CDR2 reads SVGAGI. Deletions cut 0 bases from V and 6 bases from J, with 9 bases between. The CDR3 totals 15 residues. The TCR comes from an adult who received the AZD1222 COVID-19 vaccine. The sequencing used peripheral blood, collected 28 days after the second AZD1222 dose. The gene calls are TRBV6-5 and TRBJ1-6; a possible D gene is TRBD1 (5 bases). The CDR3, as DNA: TGTGCCAGCAGTTACTCAGGGGCGGCTAATTCACCCCTCCACTTT. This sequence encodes CASSYSGAANSPLHF.